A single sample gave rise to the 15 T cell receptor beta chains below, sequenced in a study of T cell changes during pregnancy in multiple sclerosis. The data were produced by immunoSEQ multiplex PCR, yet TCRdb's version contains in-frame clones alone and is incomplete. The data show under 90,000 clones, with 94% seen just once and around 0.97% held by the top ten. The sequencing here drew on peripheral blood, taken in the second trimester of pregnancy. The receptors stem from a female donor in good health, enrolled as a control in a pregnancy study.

The CDR3 DNA reads as TGTGCCAGCAGCTTAGATCTCCTGACTAGCGAAGCTGCCGGTGAGCAGTACTTC. This sequence encodes CASSLDLLTSEAAGEQYF. V is TRBV11-2 and J is TRBJ2-7, with 8 bases aligning to TRBD2. J lost 7 bases, V lost 0 bases, and 17 bases had no gene match. CDR1 and CDR2 (germline): SGHAT, FQNNGV. CDR3 length equals 18 residues.

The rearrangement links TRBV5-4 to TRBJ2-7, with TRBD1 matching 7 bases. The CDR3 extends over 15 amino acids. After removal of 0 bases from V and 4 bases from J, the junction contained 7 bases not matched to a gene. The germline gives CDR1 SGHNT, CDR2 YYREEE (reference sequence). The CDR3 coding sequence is TGTGCCAGCAGCTTGGTGGCAGGGGGTAGGTACGAGCAGTACTTC. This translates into CASSLVAGGRYEQYF.

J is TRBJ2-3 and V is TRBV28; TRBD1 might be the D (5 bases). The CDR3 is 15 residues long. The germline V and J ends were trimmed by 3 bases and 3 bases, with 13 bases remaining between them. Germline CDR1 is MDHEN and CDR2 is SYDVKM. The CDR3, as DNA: TGTGCCAGCAGTTTCCCCCAGGGCAGGACAGATACGCAGTATTTT. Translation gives CASSFPQGRTDTQYF. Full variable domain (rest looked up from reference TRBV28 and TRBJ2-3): DVKVTQSSRYLVKRTGEKVFLECVQDMDHENMFWYRQDPGLGLRLIYFSYDVKMKEKGDIPEGYSVSREKKERFSLILESASTNQTSMYLCASSFPQGRTDTQYFGPGTRLTVL.

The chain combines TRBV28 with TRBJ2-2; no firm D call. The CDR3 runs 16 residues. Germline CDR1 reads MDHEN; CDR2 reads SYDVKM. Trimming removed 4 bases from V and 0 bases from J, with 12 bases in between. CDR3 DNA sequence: TGTGCCAGCAGTTCCTCAGGTTACACGAACACCGGGGAGCTGTTTTTT. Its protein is CASSSSGYTNTGELFF.

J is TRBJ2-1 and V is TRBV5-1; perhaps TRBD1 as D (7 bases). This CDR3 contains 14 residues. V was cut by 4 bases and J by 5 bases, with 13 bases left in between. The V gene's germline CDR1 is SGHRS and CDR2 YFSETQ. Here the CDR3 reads CASSLGGTDNEQFF. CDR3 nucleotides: TGCGCCAGCAGCCTTGGGGGGACAGACAATGAGCAGTTCTTC.

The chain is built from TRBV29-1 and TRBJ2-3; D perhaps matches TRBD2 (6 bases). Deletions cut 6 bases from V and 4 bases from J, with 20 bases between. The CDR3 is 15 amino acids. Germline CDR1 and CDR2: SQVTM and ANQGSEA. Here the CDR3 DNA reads TGCAGCGTACCTACGACTAGAGGAGGCCCAGATACGCAGTATTTT. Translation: CSVPTTRGGPDTQYF.

The DNA of the CDR3 is TGTGCCAGCAGTTACGGCCGGGACAATGAGCAGTTCTTC. It specifies CASSYGRDNEQFF. The chain employs TRBV6-6 and TRBJ2-1; no reliable D call. CDR3 size: 13 residues. The germline V and J ends were trimmed by 2 bases and 5 bases, with 7 bases remaining between them. Germline values: CDR1 MNHNY, CDR2 SVGAGI (reference sequence).

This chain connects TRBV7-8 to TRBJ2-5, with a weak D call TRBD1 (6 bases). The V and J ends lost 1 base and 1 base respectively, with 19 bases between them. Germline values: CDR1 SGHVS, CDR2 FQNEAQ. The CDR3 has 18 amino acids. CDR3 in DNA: TGTGCCAGCAGCTTAGTTCTCTTTGGGGGCGACCTCCAAGAGACCCAGTACTTC. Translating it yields CASSLVLFGGDLQETQYF.

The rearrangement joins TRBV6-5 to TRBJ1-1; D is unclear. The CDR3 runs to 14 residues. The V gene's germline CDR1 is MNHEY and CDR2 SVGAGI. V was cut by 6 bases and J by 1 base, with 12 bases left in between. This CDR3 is CASSHLEGNTEAFF. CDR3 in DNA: TGTGCCAGCAGCCACCTCGAGGGGAACACTGAAGCTTTCTTT.

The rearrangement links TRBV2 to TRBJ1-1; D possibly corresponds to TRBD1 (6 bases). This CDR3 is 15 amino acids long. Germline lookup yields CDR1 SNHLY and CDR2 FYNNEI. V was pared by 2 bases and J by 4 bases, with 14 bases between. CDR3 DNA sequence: TGTGCCAGCAGTGAAACAGGGTTTGTGATCACTGAAGCTTTCTTT. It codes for CASSETGFVITEAFF.

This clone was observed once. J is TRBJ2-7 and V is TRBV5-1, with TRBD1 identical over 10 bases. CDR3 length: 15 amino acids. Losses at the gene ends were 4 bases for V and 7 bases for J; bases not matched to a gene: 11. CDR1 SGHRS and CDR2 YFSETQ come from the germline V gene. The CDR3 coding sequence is TGCGCCAGCAGCAGAACCGGGACAGGGGTTGAGGAGCAGTACTTC. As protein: CASSRTGTGVEEQYF.

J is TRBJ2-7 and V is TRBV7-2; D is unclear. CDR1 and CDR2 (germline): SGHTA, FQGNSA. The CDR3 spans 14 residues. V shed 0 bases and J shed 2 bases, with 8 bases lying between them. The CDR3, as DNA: TGTGCCAGCAGCTTAGCTACGACAACCTACGAGCAGTACTTC. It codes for CASSLATTTYEQYF.

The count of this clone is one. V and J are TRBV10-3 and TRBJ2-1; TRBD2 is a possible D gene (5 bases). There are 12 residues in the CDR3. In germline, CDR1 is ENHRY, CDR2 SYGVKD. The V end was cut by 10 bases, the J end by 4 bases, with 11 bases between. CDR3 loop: CATLDSYNEQFF. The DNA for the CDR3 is TGTGCCACCCTGGACTCGTACAATGAGCAGTTCTTC.

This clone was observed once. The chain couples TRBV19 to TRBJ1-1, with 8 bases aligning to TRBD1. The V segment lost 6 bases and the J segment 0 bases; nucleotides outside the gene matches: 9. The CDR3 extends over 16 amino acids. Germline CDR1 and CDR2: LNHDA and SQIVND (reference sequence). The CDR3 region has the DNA TGTGCCAGTAGCGCCAGGGGGCCCCTCATGAACACTGAAGCTTTCTTT. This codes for CASSARGPLMNTEAFF.

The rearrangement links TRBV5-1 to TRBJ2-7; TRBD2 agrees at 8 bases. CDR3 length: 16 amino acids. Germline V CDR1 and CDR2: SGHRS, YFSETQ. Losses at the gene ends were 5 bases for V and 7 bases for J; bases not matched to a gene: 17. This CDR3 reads CASSDPLGGRMSEQYF. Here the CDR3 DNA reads TGCGCCAGCAGTGACCCCTTAGGCGGGAGGATGAGTGAGCAGTACTTC.